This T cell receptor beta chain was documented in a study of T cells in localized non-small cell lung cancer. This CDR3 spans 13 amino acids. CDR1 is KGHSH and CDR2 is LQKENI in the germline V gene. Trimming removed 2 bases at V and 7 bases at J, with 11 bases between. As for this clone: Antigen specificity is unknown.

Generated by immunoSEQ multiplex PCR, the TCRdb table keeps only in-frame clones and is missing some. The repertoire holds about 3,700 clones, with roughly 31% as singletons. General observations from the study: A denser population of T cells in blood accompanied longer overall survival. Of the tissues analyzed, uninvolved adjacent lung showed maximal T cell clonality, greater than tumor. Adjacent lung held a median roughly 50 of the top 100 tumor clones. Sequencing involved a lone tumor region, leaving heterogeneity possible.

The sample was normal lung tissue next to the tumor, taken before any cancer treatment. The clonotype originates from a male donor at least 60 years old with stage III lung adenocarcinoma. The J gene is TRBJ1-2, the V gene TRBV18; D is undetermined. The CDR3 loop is CASSPDVKSGYTF. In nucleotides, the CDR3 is TGTGCCAGCTCACCAGACGTGAAGTCTGGCTACACCTTC.